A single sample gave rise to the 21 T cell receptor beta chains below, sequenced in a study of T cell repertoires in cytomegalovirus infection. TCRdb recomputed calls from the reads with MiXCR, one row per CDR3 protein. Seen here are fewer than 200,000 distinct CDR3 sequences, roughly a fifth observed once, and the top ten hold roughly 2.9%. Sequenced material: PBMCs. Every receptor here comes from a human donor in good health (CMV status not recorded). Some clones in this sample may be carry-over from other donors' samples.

The CDR3 spells CASGLLNTGELFF. DNA of the CDR3: TGTGCCAGTGGGCTGCTGAACACCGGGGAGCTGTTTTTT. The V gene is TRBV19, the J gene TRBJ2-2; D is undetermined. V lost 8 bases to trimming and J lost 1 base, with 8 bases between them. The CDR3 loop spans 13 amino acids. Per germline, CDR1 LNHDA and CDR2 SQIVND (reference sequence).

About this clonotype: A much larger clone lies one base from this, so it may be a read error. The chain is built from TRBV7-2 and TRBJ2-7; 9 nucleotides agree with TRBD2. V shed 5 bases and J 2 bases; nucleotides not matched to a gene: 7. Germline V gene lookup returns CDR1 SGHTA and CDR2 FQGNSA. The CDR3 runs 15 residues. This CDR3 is CASSARTSAAYEQYF. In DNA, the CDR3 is TGTGCCAGCAGCGCTAGGACTAGCGCGGCCTACGAGCAGTACTTC.

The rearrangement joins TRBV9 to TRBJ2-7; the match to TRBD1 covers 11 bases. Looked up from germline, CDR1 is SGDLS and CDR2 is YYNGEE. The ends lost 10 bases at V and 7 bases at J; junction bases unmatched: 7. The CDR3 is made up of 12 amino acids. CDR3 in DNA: TGTGCCTCCGGACAGGGGGCGGTGGAGCAGTACTTC. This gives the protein CASGQGAVEQYF.

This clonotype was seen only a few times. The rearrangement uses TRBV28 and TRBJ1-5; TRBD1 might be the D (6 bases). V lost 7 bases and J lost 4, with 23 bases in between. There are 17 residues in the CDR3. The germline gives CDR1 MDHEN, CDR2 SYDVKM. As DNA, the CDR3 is TGTGCCAGCAACAACGGAAGGGACATCAGACTTAATCAGCCCCAGCATTTT. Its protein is CASNNGRDIRLNQPQHF.

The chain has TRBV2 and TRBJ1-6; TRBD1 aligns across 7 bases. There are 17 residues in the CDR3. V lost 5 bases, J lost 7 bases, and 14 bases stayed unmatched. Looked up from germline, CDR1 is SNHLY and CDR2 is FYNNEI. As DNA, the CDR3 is TGTGCCAGCAGTTCTAGGACAGGAGGGGGGCCGAATTCACCCCTCCACTTT. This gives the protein CASSSRTGGGPNSPLHF.

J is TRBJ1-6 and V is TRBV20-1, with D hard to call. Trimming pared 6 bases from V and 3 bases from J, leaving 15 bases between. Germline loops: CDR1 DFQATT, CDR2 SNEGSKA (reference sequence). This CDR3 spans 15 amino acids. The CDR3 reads CSAIVDPSYNSPLHF. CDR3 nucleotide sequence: TGCAGTGCCATCGTTGACCCCAGCTATAATTCACCCCTCCACTTT.

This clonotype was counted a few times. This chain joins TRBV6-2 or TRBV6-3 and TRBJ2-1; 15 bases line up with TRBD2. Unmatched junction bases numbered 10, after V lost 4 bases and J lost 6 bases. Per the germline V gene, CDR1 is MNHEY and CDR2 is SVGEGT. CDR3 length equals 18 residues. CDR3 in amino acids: CASSSIGLAGGQLNEQFF. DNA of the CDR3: TGTGCCAGCAGTTCCATCGGACTAGCGGGAGGGCAGCTCAATGAGCAGTTCTTC.

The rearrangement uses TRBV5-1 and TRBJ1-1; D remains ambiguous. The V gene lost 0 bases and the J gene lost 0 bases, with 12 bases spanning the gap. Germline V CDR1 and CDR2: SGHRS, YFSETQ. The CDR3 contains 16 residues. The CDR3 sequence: CASSLAGFGLNTEAFF. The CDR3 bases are TGCGCCAGCAGCTTGGCGGGATTCGGTCTGAACACTGAAGCTTTCTTT.

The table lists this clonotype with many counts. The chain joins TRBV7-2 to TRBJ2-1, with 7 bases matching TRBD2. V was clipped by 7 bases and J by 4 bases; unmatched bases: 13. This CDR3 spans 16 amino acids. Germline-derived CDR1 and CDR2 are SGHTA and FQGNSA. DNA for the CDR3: TGTGCCAGCACCGTGGGTAGCGGGCGGTCGTACAATGAGCAGTTCTTC. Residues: CASTVGSGRSYNEQFF.

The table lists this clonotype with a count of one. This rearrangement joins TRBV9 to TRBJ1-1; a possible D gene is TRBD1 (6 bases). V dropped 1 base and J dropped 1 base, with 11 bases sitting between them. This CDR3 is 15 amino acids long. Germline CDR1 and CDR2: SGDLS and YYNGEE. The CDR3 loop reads CASSVTPGENTEAFF. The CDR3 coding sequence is TGTGCCAGCAGCGTAACCCCAGGGGAGAACACTGAAGCTTTCTTT.

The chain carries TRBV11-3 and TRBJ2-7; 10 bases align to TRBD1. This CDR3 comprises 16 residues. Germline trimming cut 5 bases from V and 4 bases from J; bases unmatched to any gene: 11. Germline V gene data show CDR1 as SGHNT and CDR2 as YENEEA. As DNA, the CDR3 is TGTGCCAGCAGCCGTTCGCCGGGACAGGGGAGTTACGAGCAGTACTTC. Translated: CASSRSPGQGSYEQYF.

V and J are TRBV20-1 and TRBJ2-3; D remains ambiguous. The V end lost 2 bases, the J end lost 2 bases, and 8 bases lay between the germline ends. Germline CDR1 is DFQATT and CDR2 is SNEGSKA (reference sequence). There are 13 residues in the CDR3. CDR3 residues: CSARNWATDTQYF. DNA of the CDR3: TGCAGTGCTAGAAACTGGGCCACAGATACGCAGTATTTT.

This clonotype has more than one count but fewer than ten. This CDR3 is CSARGVVAGDTDTQYF. For the CDR3, the DNA is TGCAGTGCTAGAGGGGTGGTAGCGGGGGACACAGATACGCAGTATTTT. The rearrangement joins TRBV20-1 to TRBJ2-3, with 9 positions matching TRBD2. The germline gives CDR1 DFQATT, CDR2 SNEGSKA (reference sequence). The CDR3 has 16 amino acids. V dropped 1 base and J dropped 2; count of bases not matched to a gene: 7.

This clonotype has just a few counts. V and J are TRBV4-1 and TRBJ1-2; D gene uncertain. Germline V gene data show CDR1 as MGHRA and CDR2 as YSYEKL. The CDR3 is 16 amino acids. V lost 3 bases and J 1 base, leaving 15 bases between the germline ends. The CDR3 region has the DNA TGCGCCAGCAGCCAGGAAGCTGGCTATCTTAACTATGGCTACACCTTC. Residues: CASSQEAGYLNYGYTF.

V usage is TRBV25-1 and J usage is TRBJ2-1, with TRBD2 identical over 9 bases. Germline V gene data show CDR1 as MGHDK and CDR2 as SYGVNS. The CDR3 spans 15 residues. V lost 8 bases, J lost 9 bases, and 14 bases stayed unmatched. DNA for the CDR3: TGTGCCAGCCAGAATAGCGGGAGTAGGTTTGGTGAGCAGTTCTTC. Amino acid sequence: CASQNSGSRFGEQFF.

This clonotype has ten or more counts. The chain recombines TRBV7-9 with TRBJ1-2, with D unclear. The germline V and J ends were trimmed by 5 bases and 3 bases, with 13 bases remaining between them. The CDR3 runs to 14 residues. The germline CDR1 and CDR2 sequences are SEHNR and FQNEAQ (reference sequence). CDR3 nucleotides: TGTGCCAGCAGCCATGACCAAGGGTACTATGGCTACACCTTC. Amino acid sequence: CASSHDQGYYGYTF.

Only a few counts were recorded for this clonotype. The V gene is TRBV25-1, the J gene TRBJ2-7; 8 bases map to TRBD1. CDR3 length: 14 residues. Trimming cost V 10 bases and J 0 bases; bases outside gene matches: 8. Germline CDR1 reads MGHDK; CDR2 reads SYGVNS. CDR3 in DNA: TGTGCCACCACCGGACAGGGCCTCTCCTACGAGCAGTACTTC. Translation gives CATTGQGLSYEQYF.

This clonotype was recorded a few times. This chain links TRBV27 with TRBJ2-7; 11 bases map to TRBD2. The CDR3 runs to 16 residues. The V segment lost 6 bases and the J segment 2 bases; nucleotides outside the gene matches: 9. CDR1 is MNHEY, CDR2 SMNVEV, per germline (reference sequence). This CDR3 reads CASSQRGLAATYEQYF. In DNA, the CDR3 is TGTGCCAGCAGCCAACGGGGACTAGCGGCGACCTACGAGCAGTACTTC.

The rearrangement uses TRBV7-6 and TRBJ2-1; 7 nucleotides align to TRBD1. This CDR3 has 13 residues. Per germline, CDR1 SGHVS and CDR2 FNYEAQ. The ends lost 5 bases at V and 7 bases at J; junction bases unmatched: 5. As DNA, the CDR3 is TGTGCCAGCAGCCGACAGGGATGGAATGAGCAGTTCTTC. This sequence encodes CASSRQGWNEQFF.

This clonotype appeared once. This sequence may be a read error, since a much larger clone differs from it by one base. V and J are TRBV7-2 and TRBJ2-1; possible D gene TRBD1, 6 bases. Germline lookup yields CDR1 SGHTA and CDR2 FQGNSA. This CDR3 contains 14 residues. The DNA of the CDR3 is TGTGGCAGCAGCTTTGGGGACACCTACAATGAGCAGTTCTTC. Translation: CGSSFGDTYNEQFF.

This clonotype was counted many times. The CDR3 DNA follows: TGTGCCAGCAGCTTGACAGGTAGCAATCAGCCCCAGCATTTT. It yields the protein CASSLTGSNQPQHF. The chain is built from TRBV7-2 and TRBJ1-5, with a tentative D call TRBD1 (6 bases). Trimming cost V 3 bases and J 0 bases, with 6 bases left between them. CDR3 size: 14 residues. Germline values: CDR1 SGHTA, CDR2 FQGNSA.